A single sample gave rise to the 30 T cell receptor beta chains below, sequenced in a study of blood T cell repertoires in COVID-19 (dated by TCRdb to the early 2020s). Library method: the immunoSEQ multiplex PCR assay. TCRdb's version of the immuneACCESS table is confined to in-frame rearrangements and falls short of the full clone set. An unresolved V gene accounts for under half of the shortfall where checked; the remainder is of unknown origin. This sample comprises approximately 210,000 clones, around four fifths of them detected only once. The top ten constitute nearly 20% of the sample. Sequenced: peripheral blood. Receptors were obtained from a man aged 30 to 45 with active or convalescent COVID-19.

Here the CDR3 reads CASRTSGGHGDEQFF. In nucleotides, the CDR3 is TGCGCCAGCAGGACTAGCGGGGGACATGGGGATGAGCAGTTCTTC. The chain has TRBV10-2 and TRBJ2-1; 12 positions match TRBD2. Trimming took 6 bases from V and 8 from J; bases not matched to a gene: 8. The CDR3 covers 15 residues. The germline V gene encodes CDR1 WSHSY and CDR2 SAAADI.

The chain employs TRBV29-1 and TRBJ2-7; a weak D match, TRBD1 (6 bases). Trimming removed 7 bases at V and 3 bases at J, with 13 bases between. Looked up from germline, CDR1 is SQVTM and CDR2 is ANQGSEA. The CDR3 contains 12 residues. The DNA of the CDR3 is TGCAGCGCCGGCGCAGGGGACTACGAGCAGTACTTC. It encodes CSAGAGDYEQYF.

This chain connects TRBV19 to TRBJ1-1; 8 positions agree with TRBD1. The V gene's germline CDR1 is LNHDA and CDR2 SQIVND (reference sequence). This CDR3 has 17 amino acids. V shed 0 bases, J shed 4 bases, and the junction held 10 bases outside the gene matches. Here the CDR3 reads CASSIEPGGAVGTEAFF. CDR3 DNA sequence: TGTGCCAGTAGTATAGAACCAGGGGGCGCGGTGGGCACTGAAGCTTTCTTT. Full variable domain (rest looked up from reference TRBV19 and TRBJ1-1): DGGITQSPKYLFRKEGQNVTLSCEQNLNHDAMYWYRQDPGQGLRLIYYSQIVNDFQKGDIAEGYSVSREKKESFPLTVTSAQKNPTAFYLCASSIEPGGAVGTEAFFGQGTRLTVV.

The V call is TRBV6-5, the J call TRBJ1-1; the match to TRBD1 covers 7 bases. The CDR3 extends over 14 amino acids. V shed 5 bases and J 4 bases; nucleotides not matched to a gene: 7. CDR1 and CDR2 from the germline V gene are MNHEY and SVGAGI. As DNA, the CDR3 is TGTGCCAGCAGTAGACAGGGCGCGGTCACTGAAGCTTTCTTT. Encoded protein: CASSRQGAVTEAFF.

This clone turned up a few times. The V call is TRBV4-3, the J call TRBJ2-1, with D possibly TRBD2 on 5 matching bases. Per the germline V gene, CDR1 is LGHNA and CDR2 is YSLEER. The CDR3 has 14 residues. The ends were cut back, 2 bases at V and 1 base at J, with 6 bases in the middle. The CDR3 spells CASSQTGSYNEQFF. For the CDR3, the DNA is TGCGCCAGCAGCCAAACGGGATCCTACAATGAGCAGTTCTTC.

V and J are TRBV29-1 and TRBJ1-4; no definite D call. CDR1 is SQVTM and CDR2 is ANQGSEA in the germline V gene. This CDR3 has 11 residues. V was shortened by 8 bases and J by 9 bases, with 13 bases between the two germline ends. CDR3: CSPGVGKKLFF. For the CDR3, the DNA is TGCAGCCCCGGGGTGGGGAAAAAACTGTTTTTT. Full variable domain (outside the CDR3, taken from reference TRBV29-1 and TRBJ1-4): SAVISQKPSRDICQRGTSLTIQCQVDSQVTMMFWYRQQPGQSLTLIATANQGSEATYESGFVIDKFPISRPNLTFSTLTVSNMSPEDSSIYLCSPGVGKKLFFGSGTQLSVL.

The J gene is TRBJ2-7, the V gene TRBV6-2 or TRBV6-3; TRBD1 agrees at 7 bases. J gave up 4 bases and V 4 bases, and 16 bases lay outside the gene matches. Germline V lookup: CDR1 MNHEY, CDR2 SVGEGT. The CDR3 runs to 17 residues. The CDR3 bases are TGTGCCAGCAGTTTCAGGGGGACGGAAAGACCCCGATACGAGCAGTACTTC. Encoded protein: CASSFRGTERPRYEQYF.

This sequence joins TRBV18 and TRBJ2-7, with TRBD1 matching 9 bases. The germline gives CDR1 KGHSH, CDR2 LQKENI. V shed 3 bases and J 2 bases; nucleotides not matched to a gene: 2. This CDR3 is 14 amino acids long. This chain's CDR3 is CASSPGTGTYEQYF. As DNA, the CDR3 is TGTGCCAGCTCACCCGGGACAGGGACCTACGAGCAGTACTTC.

This chain uses TRBV3-1 (or the pseudogene TRBV3-2) with TRBJ1-1; unclear D gene. This CDR3 is 14 amino acids long. The germline V and J ends were trimmed by 6 bases and 1 base, with 12 bases remaining between them. Germline V gene data show CDR1 as LGHDT and CDR2 as YNNKEL (reference sequence). CDR3 region: CASRTETWNTEAFF. CDR3 sequence (DNA): TGTGCCAGCAGAACGGAGACTTGGAACACTGAAGCTTTCTTT.

The chain recombines TRBV28 with TRBJ2-3; 8 nucleotides align to TRBD1. The V and J ends lost 2 bases and 4 bases, in that order; junction bases with no gene match: 5. Germline V gene sequence: CDR1 MDHEN, CDR2 SYDVKM. The CDR3 length is 15 residues. CDR3 in amino acids: CASSLQGATADTQYF. In nucleotides, the CDR3 is TGTGCCAGCAGTTTACAGGGGGCGACGGCAGATACGCAGTATTTT.

The chain joins TRBV9 to TRBJ1-2; the D gene is possibly TRBD1 (6 bases). In germline, CDR1 is SGDLS, CDR2 YYNGEE. V was cut by 0 bases and J by 4 bases, with 10 bases left in between. CDR3 size: 14 residues. CDR3 coding DNA: TGTGCCAGCAGCGTAGAGGACAGCCGCTATGGCTACACCTTC. The encoded protein is CASSVEDSRYGYTF.

This clone came up once. The genes are TRBV4-1 and TRBJ1-1; 9 nucleotides agree with TRBD1. Germline trimming cut 6 bases from V and 0 bases from J; bases unmatched to any gene: 8. The CDR3 consists of 16 residues. Germline lookup yields CDR1 MGHRA and CDR2 YSYEKL. In DNA, the CDR3 is TGCGCCAGCAGACCCGGGACAGGGAACATGAACACTGAAGCTTTCTTT. Protein: CASRPGTGNMNTEAFF.

This clone was observed a single time. The CDR3 sequence is CATSRRGYRSGTGELFF. Written as DNA, the CDR3 is TGTGCCACCTCCAGACGGGGGTATCGTAGCGGCACCGGGGAGCTGTTTTTT. V is TRBV28 and J is TRBJ2-2; tentatively, D is TRBD2 (6 bases). The germline gives CDR1 MDHEN, CDR2 SYDVKM. V was trimmed by 10 bases and J by 4 bases, leaving 25 bases between them. The CDR3 runs 17 residues.

Note on this clone: This CDR3 is also generated by other DNA sequences in the sample. V usage is TRBV15 and J usage is TRBJ2-3; 10 positions match TRBD2. The CDR3 length is 16 residues. The germline CDR1 and CDR2 sequences are LNHNV and YYDKDF (reference sequence). The V segment lost 0 bases and the J segment 6 bases; nucleotides outside the gene matches: 6. CDR3 residues: CATSRDLSGGADTQYF. The CDR3, as DNA: TGTGCCACCAGCAGAGATTTGAGCGGGGGGGCCGATACGCAGTATTTT.

This clone was detected a few times. The chain is built from TRBV19 and TRBJ2-7; D is unclear. Germline CDR1 LNHDA, CDR2 SQIVND (reference sequence). This CDR3 contains 11 residues. V gave up 7 bases and J gave up 7 bases, with 11 bases separating them. CDR3 loop: CASTSGLEQYF. The CDR3 DNA sequence: TGTGCCAGTACCTCCGGGTTAGAGCAGTACTTC.

The chain links TRBV19 to TRBJ1-6; 7 nucleotides align to TRBD1. The length of the CDR3 is 16 residues. CDR1 and CDR2 (germline): LNHDA, SQIVND (reference sequence). V dropped 7 bases and J dropped 2; count of bases not matched to a gene: 8. The CDR3 sequence is CASKGKGATYNSPLHF. CDR3 coding DNA: TGTGCCAGTAAGGGAAAGGGGGCCACCTATAATTCACCCCTCCACTTT.

The chain combines TRBV27 with TRBJ2-1, with D unclear. The CDR3 contains 15 residues. Germline CDR1 MNHEY, CDR2 SMNVEV (reference sequence). With 6 bases removed from V and 0 bases from J, the gap between germline ends came to 12 bases. The CDR3 nucleotides read TGTGCCAGCAGCGCCGACTCGAGCTCCTACAATGAGCAGTTCTTC. Translation gives CASSADSSSYNEQFF.

This clone was recorded once. This sequence joins TRBV28 and TRBJ1-2, with TRBD1 identical over 9 bases. Unmatched junction bases numbered 2, after V lost 4 bases and J lost 2 bases. This CDR3 region has 14 residues. Germline CDR1 is MDHEN and CDR2 is SYDVKM. Written as DNA, the CDR3 is TGTGCCAGCAGTTGGGGGACAGGGAACTATGGCTACACCTTC. Residues: CASSWGTGNYGYTF.

The CDR3 coding sequence is TGTGCCAGCAGTTTACAGCTGGGCATCACAGGGCTAGCCAAAAACATTCAGTACTTC. This sequence encodes CASSLQLGITGLAKNIQYF. The V gene is TRBV28, the J gene TRBJ2-4, with D perhaps TRBD1 (6 bases). Germline loops: CDR1 MDHEN, CDR2 SYDVKM. CDR3 length equals 19 residues. V shed 2 bases and J shed 0 bases, with 20 bases lying between them.

This sequence joins TRBV24-1 and TRBJ1-2, with 7 bases aligning to TRBD1. The CDR3 has 15 amino acids. The V gene end was trimmed by 9 bases and the J gene end by 7 bases; junction bases not matched to a gene: 16. The V gene's germline CDR1 is KGHDR and CDR2 SFDVKD. The CDR3 spells CATRKIGQVGSGYTF. CDR3 nucleotides: TGTGCCACCCGAAAAATTGGACAGGTGGGTTCTGGCTACACCTTC.

This chain uses TRBV3-1 (or the pseudogene TRBV3-2) with TRBJ2-7, with D perhaps TRBD2 (6 bases). The CDR3 totals 16 residues. V lost 0 bases and J 3 bases, leaving 15 bases between the germline ends. Germline-derived CDR1 and CDR2 are LGHDT and YNNKEL (reference sequence). The CDR3 DNA reads as TGTGCCAGCAGCCAAGATCCGGGAGCGTGGGGCTACGAGCAGTACTTC. It encodes CASSQDPGAWGYEQYF.

This clone was seen only a few times. The chain has TRBV12-3 or TRBV12-4 and TRBJ2-7; the D is unclear. CDR3 length equals 13 residues. V was pared by 1 base and J by 4 bases, with 8 bases between. The CDR3 here is CASSLGLEYEQYF. CDR3 nucleotide sequence: TGTGCCAGCAGTTTAGGTCTAGAATACGAGCAGTACTTC.

Here the CDR3 DNA reads TGTGCCTGGAGTACAGGGTATGATTCACCCCTCCACTTT. As protein: CAWSTGYDSPLHF. The chain employs TRBV30 and TRBJ1-6; maybe TRBD1 (6 bases). CDR3 size: 13 residues. CDR1 is GTSNPN and CDR2 is SVGIG in the germline V gene (reference sequence). The V end lost 2 bases, the J end lost 8 bases, and 10 bases lay between the germline ends.

V gene TRBV28 combines with J gene TRBJ1-2, with 11 bases aligning to TRBD1. Germline V gene sequence: CDR1 MDHEN, CDR2 SYDVKM. The trim removed 2 bases at V and 3 bases at J, leaving 2 bases unmatched. The length of the CDR3 is 15 residues. The CDR3 nucleotides are TGTGCCAGCAGTTTAGGGACAGGGGGTCACTATGGCTACACCTTC. It yields the protein CASSLGTGGHYGYTF.

This clone was counted once. The V and J genes are TRBV7-9 and TRBJ1-4; the match to TRBD1 covers 7 bases. Germline V gives CDR1 SEHNR, CDR2 FQNEAQ (reference sequence). This CDR3 is built from 15 residues. With V trimmed by 1 base and J by 8 bases, 7 bases remained unmatched. The CDR3 sequence is CASSLGRQGWEKLFF. The CDR3 DNA is TGTGCCAGCAGCTTAGGAAGACAGGGTTGGGAAAAACTGTTTTTT.

The chain uses TRBV28 and TRBJ2-1; 9 nucleotides match TRBD1. This CDR3 has 13 residues. The trim removed 10 bases at V and 10 bases at J, leaving 11 bases unmatched. Germline V CDR1 and CDR2: MDHEN, SYDVKM. The CDR3 protein is CATRRTGAEEQFF. Here the CDR3 DNA reads TGTGCCACCCGCAGGACAGGGGCGGAGGAGCAGTTCTTC.

This clone has only a few counts. This chain links TRBV30 with TRBJ2-6; D perhaps matches TRBD2 (5 bases). Germline V gives CDR1 GTSNPN, CDR2 SVGIG (reference sequence). V dropped 2 bases and J dropped 4 bases, with 6 bases sitting between them. The CDR3 loop spans 13 amino acids. The CDR3 region is CAWSTGGANVLTF. The CDR3 region has the DNA TGTGCCTGGAGTACGGGAGGGGCCAACGTCCTGACTTTC.

The rearrangement links TRBV7-2 to TRBJ2-2, with 11 bases matching TRBD2. Germline-derived CDR1 and CDR2 are SGHTA and FQGNSA. The CDR3 runs to 16 residues. The V segment lost 4 bases and the J segment 6 bases; nucleotides outside the gene matches: 7. CDR3 loop: CASSYVPGLAAGELFF. CDR3 in DNA: TGTGCCAGCAGCTACGTCCCGGGACTAGCGGCCGGGGAGCTGTTTTTT.

This sequence joins TRBV7-2 and TRBJ1-5; D uncertain. Trimming took off 1 base at V and 6 bases at J, with 13 bases between the two ends. CDR3 size: 15 residues. Germline CDR1 SGHTA, CDR2 FQGNSA. Here the CDR3 reads CASSLGSGSSQPQHF. The CDR3 DNA is TGTGCCAGCAGCTTAGGCTCGGGGAGTAGTCAGCCCCAGCATTTT.

The chain's CDR3 is CASSRSLAGGVFGKENIQYF. Here the CDR3 DNA reads TGTGCCAGCAGCAGGTCACTAGCGGGAGGTGTATTTGGGAAGGAAAACATTCAGTACTTC. This rearrangement joins TRBV2 to TRBJ2-4; TRBD2 aligns across 12 bases. From germline, CDR1 is SNHLY and CDR2 FYNNEI. The CDR3 consists of 20 residues. V was pared by 6 bases and J by 5 bases, with 20 bases of the junction left unmatched.